The 2 T cell receptor beta chains given below trace back to one sample, sequenced in a study of monozygotic twins with inflammatory bowel disease. TCRdb re-called the 5' RACE reads; every CDR3 protein appears as one record, without DNA. The sample holds around 230,000 distinct CDR3 sequences. The source material was blood. These receptors were taken from a human donor with ulcerative colitis or Crohn's disease, or a healthy co-twin of an affected twin (not recorded which).

The CDR3 loop is CASSLGGPYEQYF. The chain employs TRBV5-1 and TRBJ2-7. This CDR3 comprises 13 residues. The germline V gene encodes CDR1 SGHRS and CDR2 YFSETQ.

This sequence joins TRBV6-1 and TRBJ1-2. Germline assignment: CDR1 MNHNS and CDR2 SASEGT. The CDR3 contains 13 residues. CDR3 loop: CASSEGLRYGYTF.